This T cell receptor beta chain was obtained from a study of shared clonotypes between healthy human individuals. Study results and caveats: Generation probabilities of non-shared clonotypes were lower (relative to those shared by all four donors).

Remarks on this clone: Its antigen is as yet unknown.

Naive CD8 isolation took CD45RO-negative cells positively selected for CCR7 and excluded terminally differentiated effector memory CD45RA+ cells. Between the trimmed V and J ends, which lost 4 bases and 0 bases, there was a span of 20 bases. The CDR3 is 18 amino acids. CDR1 PRHDT and CDR2 FYEKMQ come from the germline V gene (reference sequence). Investigators spread the genomic DNA of each subset evenly over several immunoSEQ plates. In the original analysis: Junction-only sequences without quality scores came from ImmunoSEQ, so filtering differed. Measured with immunoSEQ multiplex PCR; TCRdb has only the in-frame clones, and not every one. V, J and clone size derive from that table, while D and trimming were established from the DNA sequence. Among approximately 600,000 clones listed, approximately 95% were seen once.

This receptor was identified in a young woman in good health. The sequencing sample was made of naive CD8+ T cells sorted from blood. This sequence joins TRBV13 and TRBJ2-3; D uncertain. CDR3 loop: CASSSLASDTYSTDTQYF. In DNA form, the CDR3 reads TGTGCCAGCAGCTCCCTTGCTTCCGACACCTATAGCACAGATACGCAGTATTTT.